This TCR beta chain comes out of a study of T-cell reconstitution after alpha-beta-depleted transplantation in children. Unique molecular identifiers were used in preparing the TCRbeta library. TCRdb redid the calling of the PCR reads with MiXCR, one entry per CDR3 protein. The data hold about 540,000 distinct CDR3 sequences, with around 16% observed a single time. V shed 7 bases and J 7 bases; nucleotides not matched to a gene: 6. This CDR3 is 14 amino acids long. This clonotype was seen repeatedly, ten times or more. The sequence was obtained from a human donor who donated a stem cell graft to a child with acute lymphoblastic leukemia. The V gene is TRBV12-3 or TRBV12-4, the J gene TRBJ2-1, with 11 nucleotides matching TRBD2. This material consisted of PBMCs from the stem cell graft donor, taken from the stem cell graft. The CDR3 bases are TGTGCCAGCACCCCGGGACTAGCGGTAAATGAGCAGTTCTTC. This encodes CASTPGLAVNEQFF.